This TCR beta chain was documented in a study of graft-versus-host responses after intestinal transplantation. Study-level information: The transplants performed in recipients were multivisceral, liver-intestinal, or isolated intestinal.

The CDR3 has 13 amino acids. V gave up 5 bases and J gave up 6 bases, with 11 bases separating them. Germline values: CDR1 LNHDA, CDR2 SQIVND (reference sequence). Concerning this clone: Its antigen is unknown.

Only in-frame clones appear in the TCRdb table, and some are missing; sequencing was by immunoSEQ multiplex PCR. The table records about 70,000 clones, roughly 94% of them present only once. Study-level points and caveats: Recipient-marrow GvH clones were detected, some having first appeared in ileum or blood.

The receptor was derived from a human donor who received an intestinal transplant. This chain connects TRBV19 to TRBJ1-5, with D uncertain. Here the sequenced sample was unstimulated CD8+ T cells sorted from spleen or lymph node cells, taken before intestinal transplant. The DNA for the CDR3 is TGTGCCAGTAGTCCATGGTATTTTCAGCCCCAGCATTTT. Protein sequence: CASSPWYFQPQHF. The full variable domain, completed using reference TRBV19 and TRBJ1-5, is DGGITQSPKYLFRKEGQNVTLSCEQNLNHDAMYWYRQDPGQGLRLIYYSQIVNDFQKGDIAEGYSVSREKKESFPLTVTSAQKNPTAFYLCASSPWYFQPQHFGDGTRLSIL.